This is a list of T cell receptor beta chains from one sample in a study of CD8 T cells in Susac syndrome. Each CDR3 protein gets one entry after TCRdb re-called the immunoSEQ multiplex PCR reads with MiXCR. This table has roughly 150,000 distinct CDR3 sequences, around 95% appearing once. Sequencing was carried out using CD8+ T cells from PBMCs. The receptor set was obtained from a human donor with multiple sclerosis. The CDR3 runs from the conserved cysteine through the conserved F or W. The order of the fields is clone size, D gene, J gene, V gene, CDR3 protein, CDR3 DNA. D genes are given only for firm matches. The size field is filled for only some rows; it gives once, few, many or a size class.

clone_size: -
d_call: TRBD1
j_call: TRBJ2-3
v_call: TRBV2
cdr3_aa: CASSGTGEPGTDTQYF
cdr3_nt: TGTGCCAGCAGTGGGACAGGGGAACCCGGCACAGATACGCAGTATTTT

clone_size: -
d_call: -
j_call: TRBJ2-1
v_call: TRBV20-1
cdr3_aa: CSARVGPGQFF
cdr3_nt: TGCAGTGCTAGAGTGGGGCCTGGACAGTTCTTC

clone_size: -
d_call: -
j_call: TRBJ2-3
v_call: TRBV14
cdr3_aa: CASSPTDYSTDTQYF
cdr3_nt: TGTGCCAGCAGCCCGACGGACTATAGCACAGATACGCAGTATTTT

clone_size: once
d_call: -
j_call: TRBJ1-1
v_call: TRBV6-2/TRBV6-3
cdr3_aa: CASSSTPEGEAFF
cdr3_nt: TGTGCCAGCAGTTCGACCCCCGAGGGTGAAGCTTTCTTT

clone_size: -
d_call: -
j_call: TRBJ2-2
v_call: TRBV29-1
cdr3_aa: CSVEGLASTGELFF
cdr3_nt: TGCAGCGTTGAAGGGCTAGCGAGCACCGGGGAGCTGTTTTTT

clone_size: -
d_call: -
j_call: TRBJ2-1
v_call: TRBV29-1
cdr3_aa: CSVDGNLWGEQFF
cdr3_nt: TGCAGCGTTGATGGCAACCTGTGGGGTGAGCAGTTCTTC

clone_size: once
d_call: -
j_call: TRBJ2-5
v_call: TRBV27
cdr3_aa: CASSLDPGGEETQYF
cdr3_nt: TGTGCCAGCAGTTTGGATCCGGGGGGCGAGGAGACCCAGTACTTC

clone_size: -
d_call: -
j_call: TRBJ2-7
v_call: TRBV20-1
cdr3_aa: CSAHIIDQPYEQYF
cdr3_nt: TGCAGTGCCCATATAATAGACCAACCCTACGAGCAGTACTTC

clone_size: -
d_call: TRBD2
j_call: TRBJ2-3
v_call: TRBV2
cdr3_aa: CASGLGLAQGDTQYF
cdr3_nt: TGTGCCAGCGGACTGGGACTAGCCCAGGGGGATACGCAGTATTTT

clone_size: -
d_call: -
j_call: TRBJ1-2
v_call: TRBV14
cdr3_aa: CASSQDFRGDKGYTF
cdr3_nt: TGTGCCAGCAGCCAAGATTTCCGGGGGGATAAGGGCTACACCTTC